The sequence of this T cell receptor (beta chain) was determined in a study of control samples from healthy donors and cancer patients. Method: immunoSEQ multiplex PCR; TCRdb's copy keeps in-frame clones and lacks some. The data hold around 71,000 clones, with around 87% observed a single time. By sample share, this clone is medium-sized. The CDR3 consists of 13 residues. Trimming removed 6 bases from V and 6 bases from J, with 12 bases in between. Germline V gene lookup returns CDR1 MNHEY and CDR2 SVGEGT. The chain is built from TRBV6-2 or TRBV6-3 and TRBJ1-5, with a weak D call TRBD1 (5 bases). The clonotype was recovered from a woman in her forties or fifties with head and neck cancer. The sequenced sample was PBMCs. The CDR3 region is CASSPGGAQPQHF. The CDR3 coding sequence is TGTGCCAGCAGCCCCGGAGGGGCTCAGCCCCAGCATTTT.